Following are 11 T cell receptor beta chains from one sample sequenced in a study of post-analysis software for immune sequencing data. Study results and caveats: There were roughly 5 TRBV segments more frequent in patients than controls, and TRBV5-6, TRBV5-1 and TRBV20-1 were among them.

What these receptors recognize is not known. TCR beta cDNA libraries included unique molecular identifiers. TCRdb itself ran the PCR reads through MiXCR, one entry per CDR3 protein. The table includes about 800,000 distinct CDR3 sequences, about 27% detected once. Sequenced sample: blood. Receptors were obtained from a girl aged 10-17 years with multiple sclerosis.

This clonotype was counted at least ten times. This chain connects TRBV20-1 to TRBJ2-1, with D unresolved. The CDR3 has 12 amino acids. CDR1 is DFQATT, CDR2 SNEGSKA, per germline (reference sequence). Trimming shortened V by 5 bases and J by 7 bases, and 12 bases separated the two germline ends. CDR3 sequence reads: CSAGRMSNEQFF. DNA of the CDR3: TGCAGTGCTGGGCGGATGTCAAATGAGCAGTTCTTC.

This sequence joins TRBV6-5 and TRBJ2-3; 11 nucleotides agree with TRBD2. J was trimmed by 6 bases and V by 6 bases; bases with no gene match: 8. From germline, CDR1 is MNHEY and CDR2 SVGAGI. The CDR3 is made up of 15 amino acids. This chain's CDR3 is CASSRTSGSGDTQYF. DNA for the CDR3: TGTGCCAGCAGCCGCACTAGCGGGAGTGGGGATACGCAGTATTTT.

This clonotype turned up a few times. This chain uses TRBV5-1 with TRBJ1-4, with D possibly TRBD1 on 6 matching bases. V lost 1 base and J lost 6, with 10 bases in between. There are 14 residues in the CDR3. Germline CDR1 SGHRS, CDR2 YFSETQ. The CDR3 is CASSLTTGYEKLFF. As DNA, the CDR3 is TGCGCCAGCAGCTTGACGACAGGCTATGAAAAACTGTTTTTT.

A few counts support this clonotype. V gene TRBV3-1 combines with J gene TRBJ2-3; 9 bases match TRBD2. Germline CDR1 LGHDT, CDR2 YNNKEL (reference sequence). The CDR3 consists of 15 residues. The trim removed 2 bases at V and 5 bases at J, leaving 5 bases unmatched. The CDR3, as DNA: TGTGCCAGCAGCCAATTAGCGGGAGCCGGAGATACGCAGTATTTT. Encoded protein: CASSQLAGAGDTQYF.

The chain links TRBV9 to TRBJ2-3; maybe TRBD1 (7 bases). V gave up 8 bases and J gave up 4 bases, with 14 bases separating them. The CDR3 runs to 13 residues. Germline loops: CDR1 SGDLS, CDR2 YYNGEE. CDR3 in amino acids: CASGGGGSDTQYF. The CDR3, as DNA: TGTGCCAGTGGAGGGGGCGGGTCAGATACGCAGTATTTT.

This rearrangement joins TRBV5-1 to TRBJ1-1; D remains unclear. The germline V gene has CDR1 SGHRS and CDR2 YFSETQ. V lost 7 bases and J lost 2, with 21 bases in between. The CDR3 sequence is 16 residues long. The CDR3 DNA reads TGCGCCAGCCATACCCAACTACCGGGAACAAACACTGAAGCTTTCTTT. Its protein product is CASHTQLPGTNTEAFF.

This clonotype was detected only a few times. J is TRBJ1-1 and V is TRBV29-1; 10 bases agree with TRBD1. The V and J ends lost 6 bases and 6 bases, in that order; junction bases with no gene match: 7. This CDR3 is built from 13 residues. Germline CDR1 is SQVTM and CDR2 is ANQGSEA. Written as DNA, the CDR3 is TGCAGCGTGGGACAGGGGCAGATGTCTGAAGCTTTCTTT. Its translation: CSVGQGQMSEAFF.

This clonotype was seen a few times. The CDR3 DNA reads TGTGCCAGCAGCCCCCAGAGTAGCAATCAGCCCCAGCATTTT. Translation: CASSPQSSNQPQHF. The chain employs TRBV6-2 or TRBV6-3 and TRBJ1-5, with D unresolved. The V gene's germline CDR1 is MNHEY and CDR2 SVGEGT. Trimming left V 6 bases short and J 0 bases short, with 9 bases between. The CDR3 totals 14 residues.

This clonotype was counted only a few times. The V call is TRBV15, the J call TRBJ1-3, with D tentatively TRBD1 (5 bases). Germline assignment: CDR1 LNHNV and CDR2 YYDKDF (reference sequence). CDR3 length: 15 residues. V lost 0 bases and J lost 4, with 10 bases in between. CDR3 in DNA: TGTGCCACCAGCAGAGATCCGGGGCTCGGAAACACCATATATTTT. It is translated as CATSRDPGLGNTIYF.

The chain has TRBV5-4 and TRBJ2-5; D unclear. Germline-derived CDR1 and CDR2 are SGHNT and YYREEE (reference sequence). The V gene lost 4 bases and the J gene lost 9 bases, with 16 bases spanning the gap. This CDR3 contains 13 residues. The CDR3 reads CASSRRTREAQYF. The DNA of the CDR3 is TGTGCCAGCAGCCGGCGGACCCGCGAAGCCCAGTACTTC.

This clonotype was counted between two and nine times. The chain links TRBV5-6 to TRBJ1-2; weak D call: TRBD1 (5 bases). The germline CDR1 and CDR2 sequences are SGHDT and YYEEEE. CDR3 size: 15 residues. V lost 4 bases to trimming and J lost 0 bases, with 13 bases between them. The CDR3 sequence is CASSQRPGANYGYTF. As DNA, the CDR3 is TGTGCCAGCAGCCAACGGCCGGGGGCTAACTATGGCTACACCTTC.